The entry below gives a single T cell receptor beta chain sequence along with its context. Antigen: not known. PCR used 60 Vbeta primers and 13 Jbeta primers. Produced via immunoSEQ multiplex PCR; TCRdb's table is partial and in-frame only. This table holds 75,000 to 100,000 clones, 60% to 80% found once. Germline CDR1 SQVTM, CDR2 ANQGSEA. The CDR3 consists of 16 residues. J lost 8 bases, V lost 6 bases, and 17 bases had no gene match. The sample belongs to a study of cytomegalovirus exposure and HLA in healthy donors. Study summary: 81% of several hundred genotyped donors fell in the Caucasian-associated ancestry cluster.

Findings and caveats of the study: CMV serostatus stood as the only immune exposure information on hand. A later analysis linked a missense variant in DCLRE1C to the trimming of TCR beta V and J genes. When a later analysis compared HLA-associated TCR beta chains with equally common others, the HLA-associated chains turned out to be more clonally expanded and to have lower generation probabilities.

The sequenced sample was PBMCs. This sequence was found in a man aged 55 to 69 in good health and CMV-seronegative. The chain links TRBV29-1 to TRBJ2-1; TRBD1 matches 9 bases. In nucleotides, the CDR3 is TGCAGCGTCGACCGACCCGGGACAGGGACAGCCTATGAGCAGTTCTTC. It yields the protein CSVDRPGTGTAYEQFF.